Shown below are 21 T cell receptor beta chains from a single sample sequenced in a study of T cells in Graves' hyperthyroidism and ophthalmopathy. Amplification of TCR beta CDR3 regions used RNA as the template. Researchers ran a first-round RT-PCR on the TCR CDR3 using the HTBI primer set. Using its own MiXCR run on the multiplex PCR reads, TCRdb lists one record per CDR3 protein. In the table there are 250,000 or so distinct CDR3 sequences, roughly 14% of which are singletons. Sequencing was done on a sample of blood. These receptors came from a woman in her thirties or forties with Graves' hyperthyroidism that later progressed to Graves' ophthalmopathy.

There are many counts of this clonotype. The CDR3 loop is CASSSPGTVTDTQYF. For the CDR3, the DNA is TGTGCCAGCAGTTCCCCCGGGACAGTAACAGATACGCAGTATTTT. The chain is built from TRBV28 and TRBJ2-3; TRBD1 aligns across 7 bases. This CDR3 has 15 amino acids. V lost 4 bases to trimming and J lost 3 bases; unmatched junction nucleotides: 7. In germline, CDR1 is MDHEN, CDR2 SYDVKM.

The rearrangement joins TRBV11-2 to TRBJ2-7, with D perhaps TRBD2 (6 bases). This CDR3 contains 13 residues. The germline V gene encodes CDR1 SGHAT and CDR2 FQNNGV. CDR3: CASSMDYRYEPYV. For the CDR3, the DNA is TGTGCCAGCAGCATGGACTATAGGTACGAGCCGTACGTC.

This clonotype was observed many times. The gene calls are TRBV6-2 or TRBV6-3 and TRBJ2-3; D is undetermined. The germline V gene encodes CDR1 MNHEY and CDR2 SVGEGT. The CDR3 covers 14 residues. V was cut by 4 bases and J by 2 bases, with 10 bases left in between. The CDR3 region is CASSWLRNTDTQYF. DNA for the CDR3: TGTGCCAGCAGTTGGCTGAGGAACACAGATACGCAGTATTTT.

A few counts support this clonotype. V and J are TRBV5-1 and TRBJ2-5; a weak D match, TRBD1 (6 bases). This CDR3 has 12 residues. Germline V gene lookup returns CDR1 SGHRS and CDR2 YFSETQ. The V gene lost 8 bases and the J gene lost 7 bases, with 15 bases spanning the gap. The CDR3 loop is CASAGTRGTQYF. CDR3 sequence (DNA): TGCGCCAGTGCCGGGACAAGAGGGACCCAGTACTTC. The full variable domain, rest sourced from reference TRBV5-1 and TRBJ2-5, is KAGVTQTPRYLIKTRGQQVTLSCSPISGHRSVSWYQQTPGQGLQFLFEYFSETQRNKGNFPGRFSGRQFSNSRSEMNVSTLELGDSALYLCASAGTRGTQYFGPGTRLLVL.

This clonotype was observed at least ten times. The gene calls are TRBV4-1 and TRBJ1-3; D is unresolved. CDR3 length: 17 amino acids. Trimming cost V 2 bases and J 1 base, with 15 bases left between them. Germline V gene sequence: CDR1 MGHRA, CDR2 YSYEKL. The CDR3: CASSQLDLRWSGNTIYF. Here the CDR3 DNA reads TGCGCCAGCAGCCAACTGGACCTCCGGTGGTCTGGAAACACCATATATTTT.

The DNA for the CDR3 is TGTGCCAGCACAGGGGCGCCCACCTACAATGAGCAGTTCTTC. Translated: CASTGAPTYNEQFF. This sequence joins TRBV2 and TRBJ2-1; TRBD1 might be the D (6 bases). Trimming stripped 7 bases from V and 2 bases from J, with 12 bases between. CDR1 and CDR2 (germline): SNHLY, FYNNEI. The CDR3 has 14 residues.

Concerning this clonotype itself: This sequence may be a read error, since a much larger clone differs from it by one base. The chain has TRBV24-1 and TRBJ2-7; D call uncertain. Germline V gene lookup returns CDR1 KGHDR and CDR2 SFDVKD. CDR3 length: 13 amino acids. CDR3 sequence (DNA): TGTGCCAGCAGTGCTGCCGGATCCTACGAGCAGTACTTC. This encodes CASSAAGSYEQYF.

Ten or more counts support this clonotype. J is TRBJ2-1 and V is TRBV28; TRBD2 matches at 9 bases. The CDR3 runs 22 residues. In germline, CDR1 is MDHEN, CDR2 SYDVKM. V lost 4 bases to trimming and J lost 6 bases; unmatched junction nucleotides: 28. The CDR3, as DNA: TGTGCCAGCAGTTATTGGACAGGAGGGGCCACGCTGGGCGGGAGGGCCCGCAATGAGCAGTTCTTC. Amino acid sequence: CASSYWTGGATLGGRARNEQFF.

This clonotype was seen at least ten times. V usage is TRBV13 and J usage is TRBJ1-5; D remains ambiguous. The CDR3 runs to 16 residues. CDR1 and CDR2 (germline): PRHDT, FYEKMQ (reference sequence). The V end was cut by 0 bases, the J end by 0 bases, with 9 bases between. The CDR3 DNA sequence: TGTGCCAGCAGCTTAGGCGGGGTCGGTAGCAATCAGCCCCAGCATTTT. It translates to CASSLGGVGSNQPQHF.

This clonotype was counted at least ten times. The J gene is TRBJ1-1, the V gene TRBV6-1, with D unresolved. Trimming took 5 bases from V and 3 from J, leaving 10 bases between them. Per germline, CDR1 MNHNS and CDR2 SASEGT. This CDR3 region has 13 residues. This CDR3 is CASSKRWDTEAFF. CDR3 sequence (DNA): TGTGCCAGCAGTAAACGGTGGGACACTGAAGCTTTCTTT.

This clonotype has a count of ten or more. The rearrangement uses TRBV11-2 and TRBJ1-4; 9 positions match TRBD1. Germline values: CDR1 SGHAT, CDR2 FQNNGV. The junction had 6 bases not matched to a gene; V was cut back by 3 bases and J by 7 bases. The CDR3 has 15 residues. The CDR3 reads CASSFTGGAVEKLFF. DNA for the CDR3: TGTGCCAGCAGCTTCACAGGGGGCGCGGTTGAAAAACTGTTTTTT.

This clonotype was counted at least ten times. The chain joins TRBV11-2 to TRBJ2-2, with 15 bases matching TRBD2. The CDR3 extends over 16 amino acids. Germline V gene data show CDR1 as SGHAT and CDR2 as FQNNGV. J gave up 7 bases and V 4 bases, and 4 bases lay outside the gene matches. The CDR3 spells CASSSGLAGGSGELFF. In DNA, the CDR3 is TGTGCCAGCAGCTCTGGACTAGCGGGAGGGAGCGGGGAGCTGTTTTTT.

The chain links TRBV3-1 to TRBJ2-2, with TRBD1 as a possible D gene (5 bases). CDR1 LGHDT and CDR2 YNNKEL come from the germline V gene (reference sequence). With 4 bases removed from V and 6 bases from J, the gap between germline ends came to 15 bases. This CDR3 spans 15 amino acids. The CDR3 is CASSPGIQVAGELFF. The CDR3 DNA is TGTGCCAGCAGCCCAGGGATACAGGTCGCCGGGGAGCTGTTTTTT.

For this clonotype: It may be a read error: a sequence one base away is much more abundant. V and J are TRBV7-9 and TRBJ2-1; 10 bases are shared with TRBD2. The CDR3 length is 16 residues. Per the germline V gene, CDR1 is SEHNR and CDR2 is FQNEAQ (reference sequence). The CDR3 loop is CVSSGPSGREMDEQFF. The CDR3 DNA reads TGTGTCAGCAGCGGCCCCAGCGGGAGGGAGATGGATGAGCAGTTCTTC.

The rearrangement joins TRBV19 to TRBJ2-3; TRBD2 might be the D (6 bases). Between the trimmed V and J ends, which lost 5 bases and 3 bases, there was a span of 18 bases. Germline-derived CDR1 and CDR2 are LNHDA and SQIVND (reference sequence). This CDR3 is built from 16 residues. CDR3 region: CASSVMRGKVTDTQYF. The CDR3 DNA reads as TGTGCCAGTAGTGTGATGCGGGGTAAAGTTACAGATACGCAGTATTTT. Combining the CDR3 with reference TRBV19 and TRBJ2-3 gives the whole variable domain DGGITQSPKYLFRKEGQNVTLSCEQNLNHDAMYWYRQDPGQGLRLIYYSQIVNDFQKGDIAEGYSVSREKKESFPLTVTSAQKNPTAFYLCASSVMRGKVTDTQYFGPGTRLTVL.

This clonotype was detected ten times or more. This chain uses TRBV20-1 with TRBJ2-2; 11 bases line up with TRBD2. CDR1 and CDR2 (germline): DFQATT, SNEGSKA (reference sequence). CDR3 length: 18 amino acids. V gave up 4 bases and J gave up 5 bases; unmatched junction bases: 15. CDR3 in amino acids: CSATGDLAGGIWTGELFF. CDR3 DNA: TGCAGTGCTACCGGAGATCTAGCGGGAGGAATTTGGACCGGGGAGCTGTTTTTT.

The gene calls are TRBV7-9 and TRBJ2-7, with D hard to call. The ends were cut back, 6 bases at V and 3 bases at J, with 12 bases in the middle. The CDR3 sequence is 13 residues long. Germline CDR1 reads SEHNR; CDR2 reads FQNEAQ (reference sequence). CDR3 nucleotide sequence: TGTGCCAGCAGAGGGATAGAAGGCTACGAGCAGTACTTC. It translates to CASRGIEGYEQYF. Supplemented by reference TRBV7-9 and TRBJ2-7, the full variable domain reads DTGVSQNPRHKITKRGQNVTFRCDPISEHNRLYWYRQTLGQGPEFLTYFQNEAQLEKSRLLSDRFSAERPKGSFSTLEIQRTEQGDSAMYLCASRGIEGYEQYFGPGTRLTVT.

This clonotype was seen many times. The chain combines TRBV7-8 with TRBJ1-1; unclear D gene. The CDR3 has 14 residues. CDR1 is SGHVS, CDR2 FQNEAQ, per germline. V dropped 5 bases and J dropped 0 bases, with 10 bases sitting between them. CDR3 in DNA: TGTGCCAGCAGCCCGGGAGTTATGAACACTGAAGCTTTCTTT. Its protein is CASSPGVMNTEAFF.

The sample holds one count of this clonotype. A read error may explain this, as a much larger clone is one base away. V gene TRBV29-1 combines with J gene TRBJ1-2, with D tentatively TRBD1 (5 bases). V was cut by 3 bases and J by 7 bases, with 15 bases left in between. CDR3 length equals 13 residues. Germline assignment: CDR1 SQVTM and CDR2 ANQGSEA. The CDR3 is CSVEGGNVCGYTF. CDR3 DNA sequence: TGCAGCGTTGAGGGGGGGAACGTCTGTGGCTACACCTTC. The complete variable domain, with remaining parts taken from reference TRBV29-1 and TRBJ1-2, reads SAVISQKPSRDICQRGTSLTIQCQVDSQVTMMFWYRQQPGQSLTLIATANQGSEATYESGFVIDKFPISRPNLTFSTLTVSNMSPEDSSIYLCSVEGGNVCGYTFGSGTRLTVV.

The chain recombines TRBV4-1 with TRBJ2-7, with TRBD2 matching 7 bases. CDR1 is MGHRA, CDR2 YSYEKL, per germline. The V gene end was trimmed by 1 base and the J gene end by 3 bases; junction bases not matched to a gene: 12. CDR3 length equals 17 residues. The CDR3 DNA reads TGCGCCAGCAGCCAAGTATCTGGGCGGGAGTACTTCTACGAGCAGTACTTC. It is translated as CASSQVSGREYFYEQYF.

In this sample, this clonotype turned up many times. CDR3 sequence (DNA): TGTGCCAGCAGCTTAGATGTGGTCGGGGAGCTGTTTTTT. It specifies CASSLDVVGELFF. The rearrangement links TRBV11-2 to TRBJ2-2; no clear D. Per the germline V gene, CDR1 is SGHAT and CDR2 is FQNNGV. V lost 0 bases to trimming and J lost 7 bases, with 6 bases between them. The CDR3 covers 13 residues.